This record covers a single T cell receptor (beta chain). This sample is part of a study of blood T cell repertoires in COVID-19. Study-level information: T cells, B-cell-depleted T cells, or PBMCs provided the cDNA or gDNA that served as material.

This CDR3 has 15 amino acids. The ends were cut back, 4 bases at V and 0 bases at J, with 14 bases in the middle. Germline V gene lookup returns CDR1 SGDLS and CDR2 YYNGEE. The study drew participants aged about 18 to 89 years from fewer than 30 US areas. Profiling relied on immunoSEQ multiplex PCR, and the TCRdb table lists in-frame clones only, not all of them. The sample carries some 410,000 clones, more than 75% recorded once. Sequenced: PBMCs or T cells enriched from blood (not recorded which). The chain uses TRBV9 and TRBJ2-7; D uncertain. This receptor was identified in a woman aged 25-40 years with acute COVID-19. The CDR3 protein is CASSPQSQDSYEQYF. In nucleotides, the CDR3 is TGTGCCAGCAGCCCCCAGAGTCAGGACTCCTACGAGCAGTACTTC.